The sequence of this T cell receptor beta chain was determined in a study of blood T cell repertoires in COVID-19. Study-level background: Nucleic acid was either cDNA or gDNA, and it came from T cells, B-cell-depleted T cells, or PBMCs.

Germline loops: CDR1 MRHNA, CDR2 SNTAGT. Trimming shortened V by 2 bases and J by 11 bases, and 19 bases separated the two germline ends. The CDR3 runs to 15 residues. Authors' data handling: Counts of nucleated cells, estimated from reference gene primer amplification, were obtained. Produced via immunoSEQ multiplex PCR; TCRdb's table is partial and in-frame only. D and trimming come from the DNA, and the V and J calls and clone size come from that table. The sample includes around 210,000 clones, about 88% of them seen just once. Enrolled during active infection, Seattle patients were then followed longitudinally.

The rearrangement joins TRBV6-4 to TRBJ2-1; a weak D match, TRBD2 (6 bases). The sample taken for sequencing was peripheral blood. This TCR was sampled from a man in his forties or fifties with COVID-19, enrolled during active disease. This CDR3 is CASSDVRGATSKQFF. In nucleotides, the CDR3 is TGTGCCAGCAGTGACGTGCGGGGAGCGACTTCGAAGCAGTTCTTC.